This T cell receptor beta chain stems from a study of cytomegalovirus exposure and HLA in healthy donors. Study-wide findings and caveats: Most TCR sequences were seen very rarely across donors, but some public TCRs occurred in many. Analysis performed later showed TCR beta chains linked to HLA being more clonally expanded than equally common others. CMV serostatus alone was available as immune exposure information.

The PCR made use of 60 Vbeta and 13 Jbeta primers. As originally analysed: There were about 80 million unique TCR beta chains by a later count, and some 12 million of them were shared. Method: immunoSEQ multiplex PCR; TCRdb's copy keeps in-frame clones and lacks some. The V and J calls and clone size come from that table; D and trimming were worked out from the DNA. The sample has about 160,000 clones; around 75% are singletons. CDR1 is SGHNT and CDR2 is YENEEA in the germline V gene. CDR3 length equals 16 residues. The J segment lost 4 bases and the V segment lost 5 bases, leaving 10 bases of the junction unmatched. This clone was observed once. Its target is unknown.

Sequencing input: PBMCs. This chain links TRBV11-3 with TRBJ2-5, with 10 bases fitting TRBD1. This receptor was taken from a female donor in good health and CMV-seronegative. Here the CDR3 DNA reads TGTGCCAGCAGCCGGGGGACAGGGGCCCGGGGAGAGACCCAGTACTTC. It translates to CASSRGTGARGETQYF.